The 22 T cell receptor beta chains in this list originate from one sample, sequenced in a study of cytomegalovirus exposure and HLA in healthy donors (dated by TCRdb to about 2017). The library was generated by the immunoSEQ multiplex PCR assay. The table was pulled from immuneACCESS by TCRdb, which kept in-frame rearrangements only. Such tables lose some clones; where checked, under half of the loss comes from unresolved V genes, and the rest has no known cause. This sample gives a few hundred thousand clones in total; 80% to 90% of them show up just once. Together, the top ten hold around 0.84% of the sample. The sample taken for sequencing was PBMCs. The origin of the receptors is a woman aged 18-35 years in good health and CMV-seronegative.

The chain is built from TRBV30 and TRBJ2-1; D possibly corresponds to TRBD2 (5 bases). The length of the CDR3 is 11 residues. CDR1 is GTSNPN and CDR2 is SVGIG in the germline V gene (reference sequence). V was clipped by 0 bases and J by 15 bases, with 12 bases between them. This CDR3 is CAWSVAGDLFF. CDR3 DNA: TGTGCCTGGAGTGTAGCCGGGGATTTGTTCTTC.

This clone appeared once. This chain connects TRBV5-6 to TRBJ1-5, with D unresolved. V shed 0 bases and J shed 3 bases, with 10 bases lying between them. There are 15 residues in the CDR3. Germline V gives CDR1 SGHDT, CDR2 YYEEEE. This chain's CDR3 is CASSLGLSHNQPQHF. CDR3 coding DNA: TGTGCCAGCAGCTTGGGACTGAGCCACAATCAGCCCCAGCATTTT.

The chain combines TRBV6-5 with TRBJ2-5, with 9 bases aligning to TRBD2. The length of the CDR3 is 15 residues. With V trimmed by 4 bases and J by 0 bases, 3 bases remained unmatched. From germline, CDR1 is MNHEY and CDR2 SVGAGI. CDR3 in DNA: TGTGCCAGCAGTTCCCAGCGGGGGGACCAAGAGACCCAGTACTTC. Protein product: CASSSQRGDQETQYF.

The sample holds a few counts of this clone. CDR3: CASSPKAGGPYNEQFF. In nucleotides, the CDR3 is TGTGCCAGCAGCCCAAAAGCGGGAGGGCCCTACAATGAGCAGTTCTTC. V usage is TRBV27 and J usage is TRBJ2-1, with 10 bases matching TRBD2. Germline CDR1 is MNHEY and CDR2 is SMNVEV (reference sequence). The CDR3 has 16 amino acids. The trim removed 6 bases at V and 2 bases at J, leaving 7 bases unmatched.

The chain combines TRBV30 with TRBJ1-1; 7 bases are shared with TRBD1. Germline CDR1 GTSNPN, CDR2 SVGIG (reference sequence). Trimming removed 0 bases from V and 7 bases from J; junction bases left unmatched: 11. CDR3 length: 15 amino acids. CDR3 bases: TGTGCCTGGAGTGTAACAGGGGCCTCCCAGGGTGAAGCTTTCTTT. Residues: CAWSVTGASQGEAFF. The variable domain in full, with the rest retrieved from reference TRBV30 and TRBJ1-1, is SQTIHQWPATLVQPVGSPLSLECTVEGTSNPNLYWYRQAAGRGLQLLFYSVGIGQISSEVPQNLSASRPQDRQFILSSKKLLLSDSGFYLCAWSVTGASQGEAFFGQGTRLTVV.

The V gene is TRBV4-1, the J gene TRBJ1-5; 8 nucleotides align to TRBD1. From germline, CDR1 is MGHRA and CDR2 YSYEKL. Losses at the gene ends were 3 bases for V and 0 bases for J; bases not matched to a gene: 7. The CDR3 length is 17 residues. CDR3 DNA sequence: TGCGCCAGCAGCCATACAGGGGGAACTCCTAGCAATCAGCCCCAGCATTTT. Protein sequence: CASSHTGGTPSNQPQHF.

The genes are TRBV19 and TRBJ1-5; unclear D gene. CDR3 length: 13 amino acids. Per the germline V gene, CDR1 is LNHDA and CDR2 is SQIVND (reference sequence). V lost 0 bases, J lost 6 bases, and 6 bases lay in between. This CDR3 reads CASSIEASQPQHF. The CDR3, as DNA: TGTGCCAGTAGTATAGAAGCGAGTCAGCCCCAGCATTTT.

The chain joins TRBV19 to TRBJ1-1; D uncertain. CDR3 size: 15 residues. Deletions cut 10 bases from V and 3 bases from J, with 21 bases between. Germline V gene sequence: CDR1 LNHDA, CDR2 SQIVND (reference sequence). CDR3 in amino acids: CATLDPRGTDTEAFF. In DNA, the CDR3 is TGTGCCACGTTAGACCCACGGGGTACCGACACTGAAGCTTTCTTT.

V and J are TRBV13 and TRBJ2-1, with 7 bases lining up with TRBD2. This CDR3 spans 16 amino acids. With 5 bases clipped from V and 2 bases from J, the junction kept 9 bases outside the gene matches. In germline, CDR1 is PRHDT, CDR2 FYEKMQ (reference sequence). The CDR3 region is CASSPQGGTTYNEQFF. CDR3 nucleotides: TGTGCCAGCAGCCCCCAGGGCGGGACTACCTACAATGAGCAGTTCTTC.

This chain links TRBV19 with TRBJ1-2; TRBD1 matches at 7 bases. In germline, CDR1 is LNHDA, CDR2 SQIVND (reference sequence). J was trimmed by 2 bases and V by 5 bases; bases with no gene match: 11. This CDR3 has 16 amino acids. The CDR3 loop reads CASSPRPGTANYGYTF. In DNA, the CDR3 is TGTGCCAGTAGTCCCCGCCCAGGGACAGCGAACTATGGCTACACCTTC. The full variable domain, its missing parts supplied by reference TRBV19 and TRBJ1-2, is DGGITQSPKYLFRKEGQNVTLSCEQNLNHDAMYWYRQDPGQGLRLIYYSQIVNDFQKGDIAEGYSVSREKKESFPLTVTSAQKNPTAFYLCASSPRPGTANYGYTFGSGTRLTVV.

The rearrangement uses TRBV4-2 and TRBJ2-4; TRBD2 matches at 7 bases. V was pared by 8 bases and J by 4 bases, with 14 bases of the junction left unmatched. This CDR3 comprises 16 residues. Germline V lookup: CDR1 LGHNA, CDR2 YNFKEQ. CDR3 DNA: TGTGCCAGCGGAGACGCGGGCGGGAGTAGGAAAAACATTCAGTACTTC. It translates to CASGDAGGSRKNIQYF.

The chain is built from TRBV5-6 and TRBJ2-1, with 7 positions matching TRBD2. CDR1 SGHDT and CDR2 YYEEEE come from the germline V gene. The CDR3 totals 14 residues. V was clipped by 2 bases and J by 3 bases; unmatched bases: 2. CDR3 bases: TGTGCCAGCAGCTTATGGGGGGGCTACAATGAGCAGTTCTTC. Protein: CASSLWGGYNEQFF.

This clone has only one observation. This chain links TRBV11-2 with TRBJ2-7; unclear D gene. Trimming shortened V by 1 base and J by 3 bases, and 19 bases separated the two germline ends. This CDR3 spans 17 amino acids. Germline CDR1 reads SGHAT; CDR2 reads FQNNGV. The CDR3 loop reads CASSLGVSRSIDYEQYF. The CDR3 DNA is TGTGCCAGCAGCTTAGGGGTATCGCGTAGCATCGACTACGAGCAGTACTTC.

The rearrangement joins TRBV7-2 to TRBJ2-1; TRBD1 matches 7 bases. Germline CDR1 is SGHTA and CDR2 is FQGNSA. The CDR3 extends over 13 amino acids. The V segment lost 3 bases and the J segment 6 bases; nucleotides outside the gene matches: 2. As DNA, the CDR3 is TGTGCCAGCAGCTTTAGGACAGGCAATGAGCAGTTCTTC. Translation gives CASSFRTGNEQFF.

CDR3 coding DNA: TGTGCCAGCAGCCTAACCGGGGGGAATGAGCAGTTCTTC. This translates into CASSLTGGNEQFF. The V gene is TRBV14, the J gene TRBJ2-1, with TRBD2 matching over 7 bases. The length of the CDR3 is 13 residues. V gave up 4 bases and J gave up 7 bases; unmatched junction bases: 4. Germline CDR1 reads SGHDN; CDR2 reads FVKESK.

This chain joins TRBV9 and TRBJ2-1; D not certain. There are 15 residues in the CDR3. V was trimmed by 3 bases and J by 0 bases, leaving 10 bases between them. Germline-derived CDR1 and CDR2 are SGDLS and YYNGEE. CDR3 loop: CASSGFKSSYNEQFF. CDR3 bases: TGTGCCAGCAGCGGGTTTAAGAGCTCCTACAATGAGCAGTTCTTC.

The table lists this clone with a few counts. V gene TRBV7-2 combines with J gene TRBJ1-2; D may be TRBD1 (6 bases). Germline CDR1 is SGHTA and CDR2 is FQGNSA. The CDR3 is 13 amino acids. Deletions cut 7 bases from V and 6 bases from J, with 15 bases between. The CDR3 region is CASNVRGQNGYTF. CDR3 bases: TGTGCCAGCAACGTCAGGGGTCAAAATGGCTACACCTTC.

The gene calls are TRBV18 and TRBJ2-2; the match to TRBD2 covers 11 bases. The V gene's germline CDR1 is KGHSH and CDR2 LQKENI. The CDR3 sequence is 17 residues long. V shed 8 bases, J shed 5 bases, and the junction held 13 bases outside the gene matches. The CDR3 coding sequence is TGTGCCAGCCCAGAATTACTAGCGGGAGTACGGACCGGGGAGCTGTTTTTT. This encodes CASPELLAGVRTGELFF.

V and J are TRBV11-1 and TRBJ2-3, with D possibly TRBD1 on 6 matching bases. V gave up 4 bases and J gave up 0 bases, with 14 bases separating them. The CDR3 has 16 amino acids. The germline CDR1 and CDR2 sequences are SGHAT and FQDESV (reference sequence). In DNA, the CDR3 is TGTGCCAGCAGCTCCCGCGTCAGGGGTAGCACAGATACGCAGTATTTT. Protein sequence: CASSSRVRGSTDTQYF.

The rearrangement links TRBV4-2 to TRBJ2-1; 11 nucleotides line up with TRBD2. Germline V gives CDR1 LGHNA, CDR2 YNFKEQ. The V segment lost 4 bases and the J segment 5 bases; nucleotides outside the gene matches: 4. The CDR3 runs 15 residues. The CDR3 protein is CASSRGLAEDNEQFF. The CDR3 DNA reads TGTGCCAGCAGCCGGGGACTAGCGGAGGACAATGAGCAGTTCTTC.

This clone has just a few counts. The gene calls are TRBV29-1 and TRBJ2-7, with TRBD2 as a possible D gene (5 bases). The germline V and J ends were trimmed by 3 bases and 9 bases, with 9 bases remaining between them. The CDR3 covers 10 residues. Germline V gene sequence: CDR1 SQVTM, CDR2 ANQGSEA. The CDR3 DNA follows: TGCAGCGTTGATTGGGGAGTGCAGTACTTC. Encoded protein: CSVDWGVQYF.

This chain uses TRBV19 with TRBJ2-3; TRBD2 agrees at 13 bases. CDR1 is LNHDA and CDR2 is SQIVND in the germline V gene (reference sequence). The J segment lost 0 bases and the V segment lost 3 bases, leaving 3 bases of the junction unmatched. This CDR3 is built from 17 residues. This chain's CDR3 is CASSIRLAGGSTDTQYF. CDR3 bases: TGTGCCAGTAGTATTCGACTAGCGGGAGGTAGCACAGATACGCAGTATTTT.